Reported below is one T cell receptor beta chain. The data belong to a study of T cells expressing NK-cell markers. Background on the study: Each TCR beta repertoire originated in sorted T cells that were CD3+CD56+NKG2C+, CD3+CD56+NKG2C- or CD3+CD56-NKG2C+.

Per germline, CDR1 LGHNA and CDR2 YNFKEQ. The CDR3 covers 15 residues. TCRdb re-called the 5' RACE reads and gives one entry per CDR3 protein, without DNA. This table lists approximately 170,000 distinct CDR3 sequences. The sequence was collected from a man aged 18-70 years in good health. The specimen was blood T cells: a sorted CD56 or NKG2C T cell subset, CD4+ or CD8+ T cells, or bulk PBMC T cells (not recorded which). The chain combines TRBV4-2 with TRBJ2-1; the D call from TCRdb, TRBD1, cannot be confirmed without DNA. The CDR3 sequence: CASSRTQGASGEQFF.